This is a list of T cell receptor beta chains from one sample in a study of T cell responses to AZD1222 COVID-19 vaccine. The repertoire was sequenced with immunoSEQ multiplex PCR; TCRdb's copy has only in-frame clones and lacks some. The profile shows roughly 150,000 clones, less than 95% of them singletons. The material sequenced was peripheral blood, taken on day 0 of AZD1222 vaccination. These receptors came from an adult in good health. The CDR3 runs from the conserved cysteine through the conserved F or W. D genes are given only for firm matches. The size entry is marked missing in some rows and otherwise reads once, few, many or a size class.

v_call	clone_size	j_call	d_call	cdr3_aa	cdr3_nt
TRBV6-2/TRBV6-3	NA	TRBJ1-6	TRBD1	CASSSARTGWNSPLHF	TGTGCCAGCAGTTCCGCCCGGACAGGGTGGAATTCACCCCTCCACTTT
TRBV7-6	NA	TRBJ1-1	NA	CASSLGRGDTEAFF	TGTGCCAGCAGCTTAGGTAGGGGTGACACTGAAGCTTTCTTT
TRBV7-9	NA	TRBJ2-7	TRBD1	CASSLARDRVVYEQYF	TGTGCCAGCAGCTTAGCTCGGGACAGGGTGGTTTACGAGCAGTACTTC
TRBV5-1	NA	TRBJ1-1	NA	CASSWGRGNTEAFF	TGCGCCAGCAGCTGGGGTCGGGGGAACACTGAAGCTTTCTTT
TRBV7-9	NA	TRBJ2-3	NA	CASSLIARTDTQYF	TGTGCCAGCAGCCTAATAGCGCGCACAGATACGCAGTATTTT
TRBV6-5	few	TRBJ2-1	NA	CASRPGLNSYNEQFF	TGTGCCAGCAGGCCGGGACTTAACTCCTACAATGAGCAGTTCTTC
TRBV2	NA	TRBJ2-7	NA	CASTVDSPSSYEQYF	TGTGCCAGCACCGTAGACAGCCCTAGCTCCTACGAGCAGTACTTC
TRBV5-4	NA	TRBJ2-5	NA	CASSSTREETQYF	TGTGCCAGCAGCTCCACGAGGGAGGAGACCCAGTACTTC
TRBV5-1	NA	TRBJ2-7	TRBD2	CASSLGVAGALDEQYF	TGCGCCAGCAGCTTGGGGGTAGCGGGAGCTCTCGACGAGCAGTACTTC
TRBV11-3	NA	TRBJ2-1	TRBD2	CASSLASGLDEQFF	TGTGCCAGCAGCTTGGCTAGCGGGTTAGATGAGCAGTTCTTC
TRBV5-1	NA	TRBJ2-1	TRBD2	CASGKLAGEDEQFF	TGCGCCAGCGGGAAACTAGCGGGAGAAGATGAGCAGTTCTTC
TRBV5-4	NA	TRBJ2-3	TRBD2	CASSSSGTSTDTQYF	TGTGCCAGCAGCTCCAGCGGGACCAGCACAGATACGCAGTATTTT
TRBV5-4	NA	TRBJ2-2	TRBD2	CASSSSELAGDGAGELFF	TGTGCCAGCAGCTCCTCGGAACTAGCGGGGGATGGGGCCGGGGAGCTGTTTTTT
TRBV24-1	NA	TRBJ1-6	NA	CATSELTTADNSPLHF	TGTGCCACCAGTGAACTGACGACAGCTGATAATTCACCCCTCCACTTT
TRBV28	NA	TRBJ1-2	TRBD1	CASSLQADRGGYTF	TGTGCCAGCAGTCTCCAAGCGGACAGGGGAGGCTACACCTTC
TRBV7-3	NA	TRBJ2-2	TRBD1	CASSPAAGGTGELFF	TGTGCCAGCAGCCCCGCGGCAGGGGGCACCGGGGAGCTGTTTTTT
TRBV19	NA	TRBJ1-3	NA	CASIKGSAGNTIYF	TGTGCCAGTATCAAAGGGTCGGCTGGAAACACCATATATTTT
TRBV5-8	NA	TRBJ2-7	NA	CASSLATVRGNEQYF	TGTGCCAGCAGCTTGGCCACAGTAAGAGGCAACGAGCAGTACTTC
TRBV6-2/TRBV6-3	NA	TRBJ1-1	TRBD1	CASSDYTGVNTEAFF	TGTGCCAGCAGTGACTATACAGGGGTGAACACTGAAGCTTTCTTT
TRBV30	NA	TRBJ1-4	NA	CAWSVEGGKLFF	TGTGCCTGGAGTGTAGAGGGGGGAAAACTGTTTTTT
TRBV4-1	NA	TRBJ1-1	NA	CASSQELGEAFF	TGCGCCAGCAGCCAAGAGCTGGGAGAAGCTTTCTTT
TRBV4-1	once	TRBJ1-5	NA	CASSHEGVRQPQHF	TGCGCCAGCAGCCACGAAGGGGTACGGCAGCCCCAGCATTTT
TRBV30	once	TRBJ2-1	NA	CAWSVGISEQFF	TGTGCCTGGAGTGTTGGGATAAGTGAGCAGTTCTTC
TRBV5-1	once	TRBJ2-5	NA	CTSSQSGASETQYF	TGCACCAGCAGCCAGTCCGGGGCTTCGGAGACCCAGTACTTC
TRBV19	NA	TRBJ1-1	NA	CASTKFRGNTEAFF	TGTGCCAGTACCAAATTTCGGGGGAACACTGAAGCTTTCTTT
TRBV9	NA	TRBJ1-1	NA	CASSVGWLNTEAFF	TGTGCCAGCAGCGTAGGATGGTTGAACACTGAAGCTTTCTTT
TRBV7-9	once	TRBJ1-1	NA	CASSSRQALATEAFF	TGTGCCAGCAGCTCCCGACAGGCCCTGGCCACTGAAGCTTTCTTT
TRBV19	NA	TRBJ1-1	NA	CASTMAGRYEAFF	TGTGCCAGTACCATGGCGGGGCGGTATGAAGCTTTCTTT
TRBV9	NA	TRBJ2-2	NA	CASSVWRSNTGELFF	TGTGCCAGCAGCGTATGGCGGTCGAACACCGGGGAGCTGTTTTTT
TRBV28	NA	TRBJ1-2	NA	CASSLKGNGYTF	TGTGCCAGCAGTTTAAAGGGAAATGGCTACACCTTC
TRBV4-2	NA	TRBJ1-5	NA	CASSQGTGPQHF	TGTGCCAGCAGCCAAGGGACGGGGCCCCAGCATTTT
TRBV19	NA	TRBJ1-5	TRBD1	CASSLIDRANQPQHF	TGTGCCAGTAGTCTTATCGACAGGGCTAATCAGCCCCAGCATTTT
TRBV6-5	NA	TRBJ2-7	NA	CASSRFRHSSYEQYF	TGTGCCAGCAGTCGCTTTAGACACTCATCTTACGAGCAGTACTTC
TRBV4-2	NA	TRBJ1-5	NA	CASSAGSSNQPQHF	TGTGCCAGCAGCGCAGGGAGTAGCAATCAGCCCCAGCATTTT
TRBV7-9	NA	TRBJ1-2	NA	CASSLRAYGYTF	TGTGCCAGCAGCCTGAGGGCCTATGGCTACACCTTC
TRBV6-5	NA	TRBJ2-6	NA	CASSYGELGANVLTF	TGTGCCAGCAGTTACGGAGAACTCGGGGCCAACGTCCTGACTTTC
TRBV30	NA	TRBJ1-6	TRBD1	CAWSVLWLGQGSSPLHF	TGTGCCTGGAGTGTATTATGGTTGGGACAGGGGTCTTCACCCCTCCACTTT
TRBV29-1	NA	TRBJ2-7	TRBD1	CSVEGNTGGASYEQYF	TGCAGCGTTGAAGGGAATACAGGGGGCGCCTCCTACGAGCAGTACTTC
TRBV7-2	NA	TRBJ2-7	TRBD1	CASQGQERYEQYF	TGTGCCAGCCAGGGACAGGAAAGATACGAGCAGTACTTC
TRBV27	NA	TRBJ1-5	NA	CASSLGKGNQPQHF	TGTGCCAGCAGTTTAGGGAAGGGCAATCAGCCCCAGCATTTT
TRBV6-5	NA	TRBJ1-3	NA	CASTAGPSSGNTIYF	TGTGCCAGCACCGCAGGGCCCAGCTCTGGAAACACCATATATTTT
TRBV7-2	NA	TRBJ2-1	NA	CASSLAGSYNEQFF	TGTGCCAGCAGCTTAGCAGGCTCCTACAATGAGCAGTTCTTC
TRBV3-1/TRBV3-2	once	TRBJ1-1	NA	CASSQKHSTEAFF	TGTGCCAGCAGCCAAAAGCATTCCACTGAAGCTTTCTTT
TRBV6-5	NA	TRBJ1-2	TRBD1	CASSPGQNYGYTF	TGTGCCAGCAGTCCGGGACAGAACTATGGCTACACCTTC
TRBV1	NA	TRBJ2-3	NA	CTSSQDSASGVFTDTQYF	TGCACCAGCAGCCAAGATTCCGCTAGCGGGGTATTCACAGATACGCAGTATTTT
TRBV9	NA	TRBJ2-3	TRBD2	CASSVAGGPDTQYF	TGTGCCAGCAGCGTAGCGGGAGGGCCAGATACGCAGTATTTT
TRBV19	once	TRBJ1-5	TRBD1	CASRDRGWLGNQPQHF	TGTGCCAGTCGAGACAGGGGTTGGTTGGGCAATCAGCCCCAGCATTTT
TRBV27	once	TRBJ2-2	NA	CASRGQGTGELFF	TGTGCCAGCAGGGGGCAGGGCACCGGGGAGCTGTTTTTT
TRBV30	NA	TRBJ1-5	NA	CAWTARSVSQPQHF	TGTGCCTGGACTGCCCGGTCAGTGAGCCAGCCCCAGCATTTT
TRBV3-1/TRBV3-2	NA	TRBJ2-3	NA	CASSRGQSSTDTQYF	TGTGCCAGCAGCCGGGGACAATCGAGCACAGATACGCAGTATTTT
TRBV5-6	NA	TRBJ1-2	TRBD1	CASGYDRADYGYTF	TGTGCCAGCGGCTACGACAGGGCGGACTATGGCTACACCTTC
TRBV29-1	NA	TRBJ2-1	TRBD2	CSVEPVAGPYNEQFF	TGCAGCGTTGAACCGGTAGCGGGTCCCTACAATGAGCAGTTCTTC
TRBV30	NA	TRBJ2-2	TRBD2	CAWRGLVTGELFF	TGTGCCTGGAGGGGACTAGTAACCGGGGAGCTGTTTTTT